The clone carrying this T cell receptor (beta chain) has a handful of counts. The antigen is unknown. The germline CDR1 and CDR2 sequences are MNHNS and SASEGT. This CDR3 spans 15 amino acids. Deletions cut 6 bases from V and 4 bases from J, with 18 bases between. The sample is drawn from a study of metastatic and nonmetastatic thyroid tumors. About the research overall: Across peripheral blood and tumor or nodule tissue samples taken from malignant and benign thyroid patients, the repertoires were compared with one another. Whole-study findings and limits: When malignant thyroid tumors were compared with benign nodules, TCR beta diversity was reportedly significantly higher in the malignant tumors. This held in both blood and tumor samples.

Thyroid surgery was preceded by no treatment in any patient. Source study methods: The study built a papillary thyroid cancer distant-metastasis classifier from CDR3 differences across clinicopathological groups. TCRdb re-called the PCR reads with MiXCR. Clone size and V and J calls follow TCRdb, not the original study. The table records 20,000 or so clones, 37% of them present only once. The clonotype comes from a female donor with papillary thyroid cancer or a benign thyroid nodule (not recorded which). Some clones in this sample may be carry-over from other donors' samples. The V gene is TRBV6-1, the J gene TRBJ1-2, with a tentative D call TRBD1 (5 bases). Input material: tumor tissue. CDR3 sequence reads: CASSPRVGGSYGYTF. The DNA for the CDR3 is TGTGCCAGCAGCCCCCGTGTGGGGGGGAGCTATGGCTACACCTTC.